This is a list of T cell receptor beta chains from one sample in a study of blood T cell repertoires in COVID-19. This table comes from immunoSEQ multiplex PCR, and its TCRdb copy is limited to in-frame clones, with some not included. The data contain hundreds of thousands of clones, around 90% of them singletons. The material sequenced was PBMCs or T cells enriched from blood (not recorded which). These receptors came from a man in his sixties who had recovered from COVID-19. Each CDR3 is given with its conserved first and last residue. D genes are given only for firm matches. The size of a clone is reported for some rows only, either as once, few or many, or as a class for expanded clones.

size: .
D: .
J: TRBJ1-6
V: TRBV4-1
DNA: TGCGCCAGCAGCCAAGACCCGGGGGGGGCAGGCGGGAATTCACCCCTCCACTTT
CDR3: CASSQDPGGAGGNSPLHF

size: .
D: .
J: TRBJ1-1
V: TRBV5-4
DNA: TGTGCCAGCAGCTTGGCCGCGGGGGGGATGAACACTGAAGCTTTCTTT
CDR3: CASSLAAGGMNTEAFF

size: few
D: .
J: TRBJ1-2
V: TRBV30
DNA: TGTGCCTGGAGTGGGGGCAGCTACTATGGCTACACCTTC
CDR3: CAWSGGSYYGYTF

size: .
D: .
J: TRBJ2-7
V: TRBV28
DNA: TGTGCCAGCAGCCAAATGTACGAGCAGTACTTC
CDR3: CASSQMYEQYF

size: .
D: TRBD2
J: TRBJ2-7
V: TRBV5-4
DNA: TGTGCCAGCAGTTCCGGACTAGCGGGGGATATCTACGAGCAGTACTTC
CDR3: CASSSGLAGDIYEQYF

size: .
D: .
J: TRBJ2-3
V: TRBV5-1
DNA: TGCGCCAGCAGCCTCCAGACAGGCAGCACAGATACGCAGTATTTT
CDR3: CASSLQTGSTDTQYF

size: .
D: .
J: TRBJ1-5
V: TRBV5-8
DNA: TGTGCCAGCAGCTTGGTCCGGGTGGTCGTTCAGCCCCAGCATTTT
CDR3: CASSLVRVVVQPQHF

size: .
D: TRBD2
J: TRBJ2-3
V: TRBV5-1
DNA: TGCGCCAGCAGCCCATACGTAGCGGGAGGGCGATCAGATACGCAGTATTTT
CDR3: CASSPYVAGGRSDTQYF

size: .
D: .
J: TRBJ2-7
V: TRBV9
DNA: TGTGCCAGTTCTGAAGGGGACACTAAGTACGAGCAGTACTTC
CDR3: CASSEGDTKYEQYF

size: .
D: TRBD2
J: TRBJ2-1
V: TRBV7-6
DNA: TGTGCCAGCAGCCCGTCGCCTAGCGGGAGTAGGAATGAGCAGTTCTTC
CDR3: CASSPSPSGSRNEQFF

size: .
D: .
J: TRBJ1-1
V: TRBV29-1
DNA: TGCAGCGTTAGCCCCGGGAACCTGAACACTGAAGCTTTCTTT
CDR3: CSVSPGNLNTEAFF

size: few
D: TRBD2
J: TRBJ2-1
V: TRBV6-6
DNA: TGTGCCAGCAGTAAAACCCGGGGGGGGGACAATGAGCAGTTCTTC
CDR3: CASSKTRGGDNEQFF

size: .
D: .
J: TRBJ2-4
V: TRBV6-5
DNA: TGTGCCAGCAGTTACGGCAGGGTGAACATTCAGTACTTC
CDR3: CASSYGRVNIQYF

size: .
D: .
J: TRBJ2-1
V: TRBV19
DNA: TGTGCCAGTAGTATAGAGGGGCTCAACAATGAGCAGTTCTTC
CDR3: CASSIEGLNNEQFF

size: .
D: TRBD1
J: TRBJ2-1
V: TRBV18
DNA: TGTGCCAGCTCACCCTCGAACAGGGGGCGGGGTGAGCAGTTCTTC
CDR3: CASSPSNRGRGEQFF

size: .
D: TRBD1
J: TRBJ1-2
V: TRBV4-3
DNA: TGCGCCAGCAGCCGCCGGGACAGGGATTCCTATGGCTACACCTTC
CDR3: CASSRRDRDSYGYTF

size: .
D: TRBD1
J: TRBJ2-6
V: TRBV25-1
DNA: TGTGCCAGCAAAGGGACAGGGGAAAATGGGGCCAACGTCCTGACTTTC
CDR3: CASKGTGENGANVLTF

size: .
D: TRBD2
J: TRBJ2-7
V: TRBV7-3
DNA: TGTGCCAGCAGCTCCATAGCGGGAGCAGGGGAGCAGTACTTC
CDR3: CASSSIAGAGEQYF

size: .
D: .
J: TRBJ1-1
V: TRBV5-1
DNA: TGCGCCAGCAGCACCCTCGGCGGGCCCACTGAAGCTTTCTTT
CDR3: CASSTLGGPTEAFF

size: .
D: .
J: TRBJ1-2
V: TRBV5-1
DNA: TGCGCCAGCAGCTTGGTGGCTCGTGATAACTATGGCTACACCTTC
CDR3: CASSLVARDNYGYTF

size: .
D: .
J: TRBJ1-5
V: TRBV6-5
DNA: TGTGCCAGCGGCTTTTTTAATCAGCCCCAGCATTTT
CDR3: CASGFFNQPQHF

size: .
D: .
J: TRBJ1-3
V: TRBV7-9
DNA: TGTGCCAGCGGCAACAGGGCTCCTGGAAACACCATATATTTT
CDR3: CASGNRAPGNTIYF

size: .
D: TRBD1
J: TRBJ1-4
V: TRBV29-1
DNA: TGCAGCGCCTGGACAGGGGGCGAAAAACTGTTTTTT
CDR3: CSAWTGGEKLFF

size: .
D: .
J: TRBJ2-5
V: TRBV6-2/TRBV6-3
DNA: TGTGCCAGCAGTTATGGGCGGGGTATCTACCAAGAGACCCAGTACTTC
CDR3: CASSYGRGIYQETQYF

size: .
D: TRBD2
J: TRBJ2-1
V: TRBV7-9
DNA: TGTGCCAGCAGCTGGGACTACAACAATGAGCAGTTCTTC
CDR3: CASSWDYNNEQFF

size: .
D: TRBD2
J: TRBJ2-1
V: TRBV5-1
DNA: TGCGCCAGCAGCTTGCCCAGCGGGGGGAACAATGAGCAGTTCTTC
CDR3: CASSLPSGGNNEQFF

size: .
D: TRBD1
J: TRBJ1-2
V: TRBV2
DNA: TGTGCCAGCTCGACAGGGCTCGGCTATGGCTACACCTTC
CDR3: CASSTGLGYGYTF

size: .
D: .
J: TRBJ1-4
V: TRBV7-8
DNA: TGTGCCAGCAGCTCGATACGGGGTAATGAAAAACTGTTTTTT
CDR3: CASSSIRGNEKLFF

size: .
D: TRBD1
J: TRBJ1-2
V: TRBV5-1
DNA: TGCGCCAGCAGCAACAGGGGTGATGGCTACACCTTC
CDR3: CASSNRGDGYTF

size: .
D: TRBD2
J: TRBJ2-1
V: TRBV7-9
DNA: TGTGCCAGTCGCGGGGGGCCGAACAATGAGCAGTTCTTC
CDR3: CASRGGPNNEQFF

size: .
D: TRBD2
J: TRBJ2-3
V: TRBV24-1
DNA: TGTGCCACGGAAAAAGGGACTAGTTCTGGAGATACGCAGTATTTT
CDR3: CATEKGTSSGDTQYF

size: .
D: TRBD1
J: TRBJ1-6
V: TRBV3-1/TRBV3-2
DNA: TGTGCCAGCAGCCAAGTCCCGACAGGGGATAATTCACCCCTCCACTTT
CDR3: CASSQVPTGDNSPLHF

size: once
D: .
J: TRBJ1-5
V: TRBV20-1
DNA: TGCAGTGCTAGTCCCGGGAGTGGGAGCAATCAGCCCCAGCATTTT
CDR3: CSASPGSGSNQPQHF

size: .
D: TRBD2
J: TRBJ2-1
V: TRBV5-4
DNA: TGTGCCAGCAACCCGGGACTAGCGACTCTCAATGAGCAGTTCTTC
CDR3: CASNPGLATLNEQFF

size: .
D: .
J: TRBJ1-3
V: TRBV5-6
DNA: TGTGCCAGCACCTGGCGGGGCTCTGGAAACACCATATATTTT
CDR3: CASTWRGSGNTIYF

size: .
D: .
J: TRBJ1-1
V: TRBV3-1/TRBV3-2
DNA: TGTGCCAGCAGCCAGGTGAAAGGGAGGACTGAAGCTTTCTTT
CDR3: CASSQVKGRTEAFF

size: .
D: .
J: TRBJ2-1
V: TRBV12-3/TRBV12-4
DNA: TGTGCCAGCAGGACCCTAGAACGCAATGAGCAGTTCTTC
CDR3: CASRTLERNEQFF

size: .
D: .
J: TRBJ2-6
V: TRBV11-2
DNA: TGTGCCAGCAGCTATCCCCGAGGAAACCTGTTCTCTGGGGCCAACGTCCTGACTTTC
CDR3: CASSYPRGNLFSGANVLTF

size: few
D: .
J: TRBJ2-2
V: TRBV18
DNA: TGTGCCAGCGACCGGGACATAGACACCGGGGAGCTGTTTTTT
CDR3: CASDRDIDTGELFF

size: once
D: TRBD2
J: TRBJ2-5
V: TRBV11-2
DNA: TGTGCCAGCAGCTTCCAGGGACTAGCGGGAGGGCGAGAGACCCAGTACTTC
CDR3: CASSFQGLAGGRETQYF

size: .
D: .
J: TRBJ2-6
V: TRBV7-3
DNA: TGTGCCAGCAGCCAGGGCAGGGGAACCAACGTCCTGACTTTC
CDR3: CASSQGRGTNVLTF

size: few
D: TRBD2
J: TRBJ2-7
V: TRBV11-1
DNA: TGTGCCAGCAGCCCAAGCGGGACCATCGAGCAGTACTTC
CDR3: CASSPSGTIEQYF

size: .
D: .
J: TRBJ2-1
V: TRBV28
DNA: TGTGCCAGCAGTTTACCGAGCTCCTACAATGAGCAGTTCTTC
CDR3: CASSLPSSYNEQFF

size: .
D: TRBD1
J: TRBJ2-3
V: TRBV7-2
DNA: TGTGCCAGCAGCCCGAATCGGGACAGGGGGCGCGGAGATACGCAGTATTTT
CDR3: CASSPNRDRGRGDTQYF

size: .
D: .
J: TRBJ2-7
V: TRBV5-1
DNA: TGCGCCAGCAGCCAAAACTACGAGCAGTACTTC
CDR3: CASSQNYEQYF

size: once
D: TRBD2
J: TRBJ2-1
V: TRBV11-3
DNA: TGTGCCAGCAGCCCGGGACTAGCGGGAGGCCCGGGGTACAATGAGCAGTTCTTC
CDR3: CASSPGLAGGPGYNEQFF

size: .
D: TRBD1
J: TRBJ1-2
V: TRBV7-2
DNA: TGTGCCAGCAGCCCCGGACAGGCAATGGGCGGCTACACCTTC
CDR3: CASSPGQAMGGYTF

size: .
D: .
J: TRBJ1-1
V: TRBV6-1
DNA: TGTGCCAGCAGTGTACACTACAGGGAACTGAACACTGAAGCTTTCTTT
CDR3: CASSVHYRELNTEAFF

size: .
D: TRBD2
J: TRBJ2-1
V: TRBV7-3
DNA: TGTGCCAGCAGACTAGCGGGGAGCTCCTACAATGAGCAGTTCTTC
CDR3: CASRLAGSSYNEQFF

size: .
D: TRBD2
J: TRBJ2-1
V: TRBV7-6
DNA: TGTGCCAGCAGCTCCAACGTAGCGGGAGTGCACAATGAGCAGTTCTTC
CDR3: CASSSNVAGVHNEQFF

size: once
D: .
J: TRBJ2-1
V: TRBV11-2
DNA: TGTGCCAGCGCTTCAGTGGATGAGCAGTTCTTC
CDR3: CASASVDEQFF

size: .
D: TRBD2
J: TRBJ2-7
V: TRBV7-6
DNA: TGTGCCAGCAGCTTAGTGGTAGCGGGGGGTAAAGAGCAGTACTTC
CDR3: CASSLVVAGGKEQYF

size: .
D: .
J: TRBJ1-1
V: TRBV7-2
DNA: TGTGCCAGCAGCCTATATATCGCCGGGACTGAAGCTTTCTTT
CDR3: CASSLYIAGTEAFF

size: .
D: .
J: TRBJ1-4
V: TRBV6-6
DNA: TGTGCCAGCAGTTACTCCGGGCTTTCGGGGGGAATCGAACTGTTTTTT
CDR3: CASSYSGLSGGIELFF

size: once
D: .
J: TRBJ2-3
V: TRBV3-1/TRBV3-2
DNA: TGTGCCAGCAGTAGTATCGGACTGAATACGCAGTATTTT
CDR3: CASSSIGLNTQYF